This TCR beta chain was captured by sequencing in a study of CD8 T cells in Susac syndrome. Study information: Patients with Susac syndrome, at blood draw, were therapy-naive, on corticosteroids, or on intravenous immunoglobulin alone.

A word on this clonotype: Sequence at one end of the junction differs from germline and may be a read error.

The CDR3 spans 15 residues. Germline CDR1 is SSHAT and CDR2 is FNYEAQ (reference sequence). The RNA, about 0.45 to 1 ug, was put through reverse transcription using random hexamers. TCRdb re-analysed the immunoSEQ multiplex PCR reads in MiXCR, keeping a single row per CDR3 protein. The sample has more than 200,000 distinct CDR3 sequences; 94% are singletons. Sequenced material: CD4+ T cells from PBMCs. This receptor was taken from a human donor with Susac syndrome. The chain uses TRBV7-7 and TRBJ2-1; 8 nucleotides agree with TRBD2. The CDR3 protein is CASSSGGARGNEQFF. The CDR3 DNA is TGTGCTAGCAGCTCCGGGGGGGCTAGAGGCAATGAGCAGTTCTTC.